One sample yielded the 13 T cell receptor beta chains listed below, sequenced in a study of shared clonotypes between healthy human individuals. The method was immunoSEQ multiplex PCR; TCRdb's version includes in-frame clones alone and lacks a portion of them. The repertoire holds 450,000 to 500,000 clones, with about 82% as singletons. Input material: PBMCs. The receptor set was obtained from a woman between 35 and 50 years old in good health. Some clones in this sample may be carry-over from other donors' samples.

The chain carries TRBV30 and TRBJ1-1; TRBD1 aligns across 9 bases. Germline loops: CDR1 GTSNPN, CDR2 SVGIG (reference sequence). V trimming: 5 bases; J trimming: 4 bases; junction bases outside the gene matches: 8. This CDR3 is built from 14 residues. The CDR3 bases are TGTGCCTGGTCCGGTCCGGGACAGGGCACTGAAGCTTTCTTT. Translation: CAWSGPGQGTEAFF.

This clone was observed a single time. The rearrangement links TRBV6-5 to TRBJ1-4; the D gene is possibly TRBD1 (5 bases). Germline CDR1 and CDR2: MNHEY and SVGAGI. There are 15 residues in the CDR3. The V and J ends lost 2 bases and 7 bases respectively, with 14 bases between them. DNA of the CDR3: TGTGCCAGCAGTTACGGGGCCAGCGGTCGTGAAAAACTGTTTTTT. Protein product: CASSYGASGREKLFF.

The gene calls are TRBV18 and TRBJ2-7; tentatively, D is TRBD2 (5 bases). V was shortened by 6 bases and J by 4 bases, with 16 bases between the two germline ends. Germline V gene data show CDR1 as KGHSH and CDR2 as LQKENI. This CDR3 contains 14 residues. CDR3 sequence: CASSTPSRGYEQYF. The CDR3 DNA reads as TGTGCCAGCTCCACACCGTCCCGAGGGTACGAGCAGTACTTC. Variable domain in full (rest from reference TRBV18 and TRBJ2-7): NAGVMQNPRHLVRRRGQEARLRCSPMKGHSHVYWYRQLPEEGLKFMVYLQKENIIDESGMPKERFSAEFPKEGPSILRIQQVVRGDSAAYFCASSTPSRGYEQYFGPGTRLTVT.

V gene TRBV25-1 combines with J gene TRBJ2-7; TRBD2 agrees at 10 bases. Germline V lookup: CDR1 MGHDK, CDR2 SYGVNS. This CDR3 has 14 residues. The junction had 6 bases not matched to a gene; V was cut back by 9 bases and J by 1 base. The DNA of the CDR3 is TGTGCCAGTACCGGGACTAGCGCATCCTACGAGCAGTACTTC. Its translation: CASTGTSASYEQYF.

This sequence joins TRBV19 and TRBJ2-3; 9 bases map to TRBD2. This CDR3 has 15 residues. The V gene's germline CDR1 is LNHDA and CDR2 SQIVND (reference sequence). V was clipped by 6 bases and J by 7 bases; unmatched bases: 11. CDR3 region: CASSTLAGLQYTQYF. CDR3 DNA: TGTGCCAGTAGCACCCTAGCGGGGTTACAGTATACGCAGTATTTT. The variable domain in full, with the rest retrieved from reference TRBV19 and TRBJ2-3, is DGGITQSPKYLFRKEGQNVTLSCEQNLNHDAMYWYRQDPGQGLRLIYYSQIVNDFQKGDIAEGYSVSREKKESFPLTVTSAQKNPTAFYLCASSTLAGLQYTQYFGPGTRLTVL.

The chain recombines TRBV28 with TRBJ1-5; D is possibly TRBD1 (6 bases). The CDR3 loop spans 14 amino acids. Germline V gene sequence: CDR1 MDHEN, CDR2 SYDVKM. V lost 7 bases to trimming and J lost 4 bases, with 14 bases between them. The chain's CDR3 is CASTMTGTNQPQHF. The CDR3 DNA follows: TGTGCCAGCACTATGACAGGCACTAATCAGCCCCAGCATTTT.

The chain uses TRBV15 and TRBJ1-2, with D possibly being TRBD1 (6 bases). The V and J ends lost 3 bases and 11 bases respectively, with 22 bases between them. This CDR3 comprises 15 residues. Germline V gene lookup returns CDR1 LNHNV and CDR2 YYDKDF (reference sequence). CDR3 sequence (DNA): TGTGCCACCAGCAGGGCAGGGGACCCCTTCCGGGGTTACACCTTC. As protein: CATSRAGDPFRGYTF.

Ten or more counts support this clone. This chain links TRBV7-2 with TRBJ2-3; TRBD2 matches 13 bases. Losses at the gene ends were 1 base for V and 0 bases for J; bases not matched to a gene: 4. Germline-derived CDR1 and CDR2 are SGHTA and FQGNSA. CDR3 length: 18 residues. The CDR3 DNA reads TGTGCCAGCAGCTTAGTACTAGCGGGAGGGAAAAGCACAGATACGCAGTATTTT. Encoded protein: CASSLVLAGGKSTDTQYF.

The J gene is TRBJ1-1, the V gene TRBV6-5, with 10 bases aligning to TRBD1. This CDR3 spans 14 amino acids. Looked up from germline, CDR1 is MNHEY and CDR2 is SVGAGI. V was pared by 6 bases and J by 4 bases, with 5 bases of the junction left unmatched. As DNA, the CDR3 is TGTGCCAGCAGATCGACAGGGGGCGCCACTGAAGCTTTCTTT. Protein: CASRSTGGATEAFF.

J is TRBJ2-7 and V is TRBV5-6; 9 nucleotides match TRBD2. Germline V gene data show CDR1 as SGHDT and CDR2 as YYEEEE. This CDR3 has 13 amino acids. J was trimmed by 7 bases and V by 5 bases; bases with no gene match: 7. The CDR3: CASRLAGTGEQYF. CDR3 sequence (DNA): TGTGCCAGCAGGCTAGCGGGGACTGGGGAGCAGTACTTC.

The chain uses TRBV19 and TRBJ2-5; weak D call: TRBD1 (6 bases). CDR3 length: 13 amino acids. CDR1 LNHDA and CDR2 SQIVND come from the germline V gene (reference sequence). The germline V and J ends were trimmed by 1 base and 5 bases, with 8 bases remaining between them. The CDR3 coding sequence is TGTGCCAGTAGTATAGGGGGGCGGGAGACCCAGTACTTC. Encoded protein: CASSIGGRETQYF.

The CDR3 DNA reads as TGTGCCAGCAGCATCAATCAGCCCCAGCATTTT. Its protein product is CASSINQPQHF. This chain connects TRBV21-1 to TRBJ1-5. TRBV21-1 is a pseudogene locus. There are 11 residues in the CDR3.

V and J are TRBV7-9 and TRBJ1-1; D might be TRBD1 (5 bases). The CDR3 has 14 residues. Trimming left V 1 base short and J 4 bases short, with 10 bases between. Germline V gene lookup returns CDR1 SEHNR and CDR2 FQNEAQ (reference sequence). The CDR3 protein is CASSLGGGVTEAFF. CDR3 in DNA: TGTGCCAGCAGCTTAGGTGGGGGAGTCACTGAAGCTTTCTTT.